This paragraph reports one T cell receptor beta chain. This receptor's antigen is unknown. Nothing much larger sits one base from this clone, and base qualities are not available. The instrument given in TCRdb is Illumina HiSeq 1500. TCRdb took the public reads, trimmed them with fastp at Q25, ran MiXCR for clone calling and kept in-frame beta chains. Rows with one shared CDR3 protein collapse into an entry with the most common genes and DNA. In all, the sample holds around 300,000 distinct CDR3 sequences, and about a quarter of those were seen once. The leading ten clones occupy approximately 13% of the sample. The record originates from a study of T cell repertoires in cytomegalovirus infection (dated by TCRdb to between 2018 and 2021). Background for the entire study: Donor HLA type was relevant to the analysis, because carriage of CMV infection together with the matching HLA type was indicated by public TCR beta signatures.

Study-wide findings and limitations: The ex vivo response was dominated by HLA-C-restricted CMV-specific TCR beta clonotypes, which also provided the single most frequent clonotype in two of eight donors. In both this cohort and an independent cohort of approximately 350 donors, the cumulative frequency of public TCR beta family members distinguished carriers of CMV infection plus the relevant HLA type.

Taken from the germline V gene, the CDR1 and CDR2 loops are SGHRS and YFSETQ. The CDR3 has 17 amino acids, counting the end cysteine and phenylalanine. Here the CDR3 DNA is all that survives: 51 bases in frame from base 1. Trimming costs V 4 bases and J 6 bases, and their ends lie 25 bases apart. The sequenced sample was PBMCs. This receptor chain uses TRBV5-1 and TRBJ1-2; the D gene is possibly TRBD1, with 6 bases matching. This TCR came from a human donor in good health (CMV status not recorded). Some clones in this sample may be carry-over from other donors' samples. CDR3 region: CASSLGFSVDSINGYTF. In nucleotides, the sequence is TGCGCCAGCAGCCTTGGTTTTTCGGTGGACAGCATAAATGGCTACACCTTC.